The next 5 T cell receptor beta chains were all read from a single sample in a study of human T cells and chemical hapten exposure. TCRdb re-called the RACE reads with MiXCR, one entry per CDR3 protein. The sample comprises more than 300,000 distinct CDR3 sequences, around 5.5% of which are singletons, and about 7.7% rests with the top ten. Time point: pre-sensitization, week 0. Stated treatment: therapeutic diphenylcyclopropenone sensitization with weekly scalp DPC. Specimen: whole blood, collected in connection with sensitization to the hapten diphenylcyclopropenone (DPC). These receptors were taken from a woman aged 18 to 35 with alopecia areata. Some clones in this sample may be carry-over from other donors' samples.

In its sample, this clonotype was seen many times. J is TRBJ2-1 and V is TRBV20-1; 10 nucleotides line up with TRBD1. CDR3 size: 14 residues. Germline assignment: CDR1 DFQATT and CDR2 SNEGSKA (reference sequence). The V gene end was trimmed by 5 bases and the J gene end by 3 bases; junction bases not matched to a gene: 4. CDR3 amino acids: CSAGTGDIYNEQFF. CDR3 sequence (DNA): TGCAGTGCTGGGACAGGGGACATCTACAATGAGCAGTTCTTC.

Note on this clonotype: At one boundary the junction diverges from the germline segment, which might be a read error. The chain recombines TRBV5-5 with TRBJ2-1; 7 nucleotides align to TRBD1. The CDR3 covers 12 residues. Germline values: CDR1 SGHKS, CDR2 YYEKEE (reference sequence). CDR3 DNA sequence: TGTGCCAGCCGCTTACAGGGGCTGGGGCAGTTCTTC. It is translated as CASRLQGLGQFF.

This clonotype came up a few times. The V and J genes are TRBV4-1 and TRBJ2-7, with D perhaps TRBD2 (5 bases). Trimming removed 5 bases from V and 1 base from J, with 15 bases in between. This CDR3 is built from 15 residues. Germline loops: CDR1 MGHRA, CDR2 YSYEKL. The CDR3 sequence: CASSFGNRGSYEQYF. DNA of the CDR3: TGCGCCAGCAGCTTCGGGAATCGGGGATCCTACGAGCAGTACTTC.

This clonotype was observed a few times. This chain links TRBV7-2 with TRBJ1-6, with D maybe TRBD1 (5 bases). Deletions cut 5 bases from V and 7 bases from J, with 15 bases between. There are 15 residues in the CDR3. Germline V gives CDR1 SGHTA, CDR2 FQGNSA. CDR3 sequence reads: CASSLKQAPNSPLHF. CDR3 DNA: TGTGCCAGCAGCCTTAAACAGGCGCCCAATTCACCCCTCCACTTT.

CDR3 region: CSARGQGAPLYNYGYTF. CDR3 DNA sequence: TGCAGTGCTAGGGGGCAGGGGGCCCCTCTTTATAACTATGGCTACACCTTC. The rearrangement uses TRBV20-1 and TRBJ1-2, with TRBD1 matching over 8 bases. After removal of 3 bases from V and 1 base from J, the junction contained 13 bases not matched to a gene. Germline CDR1 DFQATT, CDR2 SNEGSKA (reference sequence). The CDR3 sequence is 17 residues long.